This T cell receptor beta chain was recorded in a study of blood T cell repertoires in COVID-19. About the study: COVID-19 samples collected from the United States, Italy and Spain covered acute and convalescent phases.

A single count supports this clone. This table comes from immunoSEQ multiplex PCR, and its TCRdb copy is limited to in-frame clones, with some not included. The sample carries about 150,000 clones, 85% to 90% recorded once. The CDR3 length is 13 residues. V dropped 8 bases and J dropped 4; count of bases not matched to a gene: 4. CDR1 and CDR2 from the germline V gene are LGHDT and YNNKEL (reference sequence). The receptor was derived from a woman aged 60-75 years with active COVID-19. V and J are TRBV3-1 (or the pseudogene TRBV3-2) and TRBJ2-2; 7 nucleotides match TRBD2. The sample was peripheral blood. Written as DNA, the CDR3 is TGTGCCAGCGGGAGGGGAGGCACCGGGGAGCTGTTTTTT. This translates into CASGRGGTGELFF.